The entry that follows covers one T cell receptor beta chain sequence. Its antigen is not known. The source of the sample is a study of T cells after posttransplantation cyclophosphamide. Busulfan-fludarabine conditioning, marrow transplant, and cyclophosphamide on days +3 and +4 were administered. Findings of the study overall: Recipient CMV seropositivity and CMV reactivation strongly tracked TRB clonality.

Sequenced by immunoSEQ multiplex PCR; TCRdb stores in-frame clones only, minus some. The sample has about 19,000 clones, about 90% seen once. The CDR3 contains 16 residues. CDR1 and CDR2 from the germline V gene are LGHNA and YSLEER. Trimming cost V 3 bases and J 0 bases, with 12 bases left between them. The source was PBMCs, collected after allogeneic stem cell transplant with posttransplant cyclophosphamide. This sequence was found in a female patient aged 35 to 55 who received an allogeneic stem cell transplant from a related donor, was CMV-positive, and had no GVHD. Some T cells may be provided by the graft donor. The chain combines TRBV4-3 with TRBJ1-3, with D possibly being TRBD1 (6 bases). This CDR3 is CASSHHDRSSGNTIYF. The CDR3 DNA sequence: TGCGCCAGCAGCCACCACGACAGGAGCTCTGGAAACACCATATATTTT.